The T cell receptor beta chain described here comes from a study of CD4+ T cells in melanoma. Study-level findings and limits: CD8+ T cell, macrophage and B cell function reportedly correlated with neoantigen-specific CD4+ T cells. Reportedly, melanoma neoantigen-specific CD4+ T cells showed varied differentiation states.

Deletions cut 2 bases from V and 3 bases from J, with 14 bases between. The CDR3 contains 15 residues. The germline CDR1 and CDR2 sequences are SGHVS and FQNEAQ. Clones were sequenced by immunoSEQ multiplex PCR, and TCRdb holds only the in-frame ones, with some missing. Of approximately 12,000 clones listed, 67% are singletons. Notes on this clone: As yet, its antigen is unknown.

The V and J genes are TRBV7-8 and TRBJ2-7; the D gene is possibly TRBD2 (5 bases). This TCR was recovered from a human donor with melanoma. The specimen was cells from a culture (not recorded whether cultured in vitro). CDR3 DNA sequence: TGTGCCAGCAGCTTAAGCCGGGGAGCACACTACGAGCAGTACTTC. This gives the protein CASSLSRGAHYEQYF.